This is a list of T cell receptor beta chains from one sample in a study of cytomegalovirus exposure and HLA in healthy donors. TCRdb keeps only in-frame clones here, not all; method: immunoSEQ multiplex PCR. The profile covers about 170,000 clones, with 65% to 85% appearing a single time and around 4.4% taken by the ten largest. Sequences were obtained from PBMCs. The receptors come from a woman between 50 and 59 years old in good health and CMV-seropositive. CDR3s include the opening cysteine and the closing phenylalanine or tryptophan. Each record gives: clone size, J gene, V gene, D gene, CDR3 DNA, CDR3 protein. The D gene is left open where the match is weak. Clone size is shown for a subset of rows, as once, few, many or a class of expanded clone.

NA,TRBJ2-2,TRBV29-1,TRBD2,TGCAGCGTTGACGTCGGGACTAGCGGGATCCCCGGGGAGCTGTTTTTT,CSVDVGTSGIPGELFF
NA,TRBJ1-5,TRBV5-4,TRBD1,TGTGCCAGCAGCAGCCAGGGGGCGAGGGAGCCCCAGCATTTT,CASSSQGAREPQHF
NA,TRBJ1-3,TRBV7-2,TRBD1,TGTGCCAGCAGCTCGACAGGGGCGCCCGGAAACACCATATATTTT,CASSSTGAPGNTIYF
NA,TRBJ1-2,TRBV5-4,TRBD1,TGTGCCAGCAGCTTGGGGGACAGGGACTATGGCTACACCTTC,CASSLGDRDYGYTF
NA,TRBJ2-7,TRBV6-1,TRBD2,TGTGCCAGCAGTGACCTGCAGTTGGCGGGGGGGCACTACGAGCAGTACTTC,CASSDLQLAGGHYEQYF
NA,TRBJ2-3,TRBV4-1,NA,TGCGCCAGCAGCCAGACCCGGGGGGCTGATACGCAGTATTTT,CASSQTRGADTQYF
NA,TRBJ2-6,TRBV15,NA,TGTGCCACCAGCCTTCTAGAGGGCTCTGGGGCCAACGTCCTGACTTTC,CATSLLEGSGANVLTF
NA,TRBJ1-1,TRBV2,NA,TGTGCCAGCAGTGAATCCCCAGGGCCGGGCACTGAAGCTTTCTTT,CASSESPGPGTEAFF
NA,TRBJ2-2,TRBV5-5,NA,TGTGCCAGCAGCCCCGGGACTAGACAGGGCACCGGGGAGCTGTTTTTT,CASSPGTRQGTGELFF
NA,TRBJ2-7,TRBV2,TRBD2,TGTGCCAGCAGTGCGGAGAATAGCGGGGGAACCGGCGAGCAGTACTTC,CASSAENSGGTGEQYF
NA,TRBJ2-5,TRBV29-1,NA,TGCAGCGCCTCCCAATTCAGGGCTGTGGAGACCCAGTACTTC,CSASQFRAVETQYF
NA,TRBJ1-4,TRBV27,NA,TGTGCCAGCAGTTTAGCTTTCAGTTCCCTACTGTTTTTT,CASSLAFSSLLFF
NA,TRBJ1-5,TRBV5-8,TRBD1,TGTGCCAGCAGCGGGACAGGGGTCTGGTCTCAGCCCCAGCATTTT,CASSGTGVWSQPQHF
few,TRBJ1-1,TRBV2,NA,TGTGCCAGCAGTGTCGCGCGGGGCGGCACTGAAGCTTTCTTT,CASSVARGGTEAFF
NA,TRBJ2-7,TRBV5-1,TRBD1,TGCGCCAGCAGCTTGGGCCCGGGACAGGGGTACGAGCAGTACTTC,CASSLGPGQGYEQYF
once,TRBJ2-1,TRBV4-3,TRBD1,TGCGCCAGCAGCCAGGTTGCTGCAGGGGGTAGTGGGAATGAGCAGTTCTTC,CASSQVAAGGSGNEQFF
NA,TRBJ1-1,TRBV11-2,NA,TGTGCCAGCAGCATCCGCCCCGGAGCTGAAGCTTTCTTT,CASSIRPGAEAFF
NA,TRBJ2-5,TRBV7-3,NA,TGTGCCAGCAGCTTAAACCTAGCAGGAGGAGAGACCCAGTACTTC,CASSLNLAGGETQYF
NA,TRBJ2-1,TRBV4-2,NA,TGTGCCAGCAGCAACCGGGACTCGAACCTCGGCGAGCAGTTCTTC,CASSNRDSNLGEQFF
NA,TRBJ2-7,TRBV7-9,NA,TGTGCCAGCAGCCCCGGGGGCTACGAGCAGTACTTC,CASSPGGYEQYF